Below are 3 T cell receptor beta chains sequenced from a single sample in a study of CD8 T cells in ankylosing spondylitis. TCRdb re-derived calls from the 5' RACE reads in MiXCR, one entry per CDR3 protein. The repertoire holds approximately 220,000 distinct CDR3 sequences, with under 30% as singletons. Sequencing input: blood, either unsorted or a sorted T cell fraction (not recorded which). These receptors were collected from a male donor with ankylosing spondylitis or in good health (not recorded which).

This clonotype was seen once. The chain uses TRBV20-1 and TRBJ2-5, with D unresolved. V was cut by 3 bases and J by 6 bases, with 11 bases left in between. The V gene's germline CDR1 is DFQATT and CDR2 SNEGSKA (reference sequence). This CDR3 contains 12 residues. The CDR3 nucleotides are TGCAGTGCTAGTTCCCCAGCGAAGACCCAGTACTTC. This sequence encodes CSASSPAKTQYF.

V usage is TRBV5-1 and J usage is TRBJ2-7; D is possibly TRBD2 (6 bases). V was cut by 5 bases and J by 0 bases, with 9 bases left in between. The CDR3 consists of 13 residues. CDR1 SGHRS and CDR2 YFSETQ come from the germline V gene. CDR3 protein: CASRLAISYEQYF. For the CDR3, the DNA is TGCGCCAGCAGACTAGCCATCTCCTACGAGCAGTACTTC.

This chain connects TRBV29-1 to TRBJ1-6; 8 bases map to TRBD1. This CDR3 contains 13 residues. From germline, CDR1 is SQVTM and CDR2 ANQGSEA. The junction had 2 bases not matched to a gene; V was cut back by 4 bases and J by 6 bases. In DNA, the CDR3 is TGCAGCGTTGCGACAGGGGTTAATTCACCCCTCCACTTT. It is translated as CSVATGVNSPLHF.